These 32 T cell receptor beta chains share one sample of origin, sequenced in a study of T cell responses to AZD1222 COVID-19 vaccine. Clones were read by immunoSEQ multiplex PCR, and TCRdb kept only the in-frame ones, dropping some. This sample has 130,000 to 150,000 clones, with 85% to 90% found just once. This specimen consisted of peripheral blood, obtained on day 0 of AZD1222 vaccination. The receptors were gathered from an adult in good health.

This chain links TRBV27 with TRBJ1-2; possible D gene TRBD1, 6 bases. Per the germline V gene, CDR1 is MNHEY and CDR2 is SMNVEV (reference sequence). The CDR3 runs 15 residues. The ends were cut back, 0 bases at V and 6 bases at J, with 14 bases in the middle. The CDR3 region is CASSLSIMGADGYTF. The CDR3 DNA sequence: TGTGCCAGCAGTTTATCGATAATGGGGGCAGATGGCTACACCTTC.

The sample holds a few counts of this clone. This chain uses TRBV3-1 (or the pseudogene TRBV3-2) with TRBJ2-5, with TRBD2 matching over 8 bases. V lost 4 bases and J lost 5; bases outside the gene matches: 6. This CDR3 contains 14 residues. Germline CDR1 is LGHDT and CDR2 is YNNKEL (reference sequence). As DNA, the CDR3 is TGTGCCAGCAGCCTCTCGGGGGGGAGTGAGACCCAGTACTTC. This gives the protein CASSLSGGSETQYF.

This chain links TRBV28 with TRBJ1-5, with unresolved D. CDR3 length: 13 residues. Germline CDR1 MDHEN, CDR2 SYDVKM. V lost 4 bases, J lost 2 bases, and 6 bases lay in between. The CDR3 region is CASSSIRNQPQHF. The CDR3 DNA is TGTGCCAGCAGTTCCATACGCAATCAGCCCCAGCATTTT.

This sequence joins TRBV19 and TRBJ2-2; 7 bases match TRBD2. V trimming: 7 bases; J trimming: 0 bases; junction bases outside the gene matches: 2. The CDR3 is 14 residues long. The germline V gene encodes CDR1 LNHDA and CDR2 SQIVND (reference sequence). The CDR3 DNA is TGTGCCAGTATAACTAGCGCGAACACCGGGGAGCTGTTTTTT. Its translation is CASITSANTGELFF.

This chain uses TRBV27 with TRBJ2-1, with 8 bases aligning to TRBD1. Germline CDR1 MNHEY, CDR2 SMNVEV (reference sequence). This CDR3 region has 15 residues. Unmatched junction bases numbered 4, after V lost 5 bases and J lost 1 base. CDR3: CASSADRVSYNEQFF. CDR3 in DNA: TGTGCCAGCAGTGCGGACAGGGTTTCCTACAATGAGCAGTTCTTC.

This chain connects TRBV7-2 to TRBJ2-7; D could derive from TRBD1 or TRBD2 (6 bases each). The CDR3 loop spans 14 amino acids. V lost 1 base to trimming and J lost 5 bases, with 12 bases between them. Germline values: CDR1 SGHTA, CDR2 FQGNSA. Here the CDR3 reads CASSLEGGSHEQYF. The CDR3 DNA reads as TGTGCCAGCAGCTTAGAGGGGGGATCCCACGAGCAGTACTTC.

This clone was counted once. The gene calls are TRBV5-4 and TRBJ2-5; no definite D call. In germline, CDR1 is SGHNT, CDR2 YYREEE (reference sequence). Deletions cut 0 bases from V and 5 bases from J, with 2 bases between. CDR3 size: 11 residues. The CDR3 nucleotides read TGTGCCAGCAGCTTGGATGAGACCCAGTACTTC. Amino acid sequence: CASSLDETQYF. Using reference TRBV5-4 and TRBJ2-5 for the parts outside the CDR3, the full variable domain is ETGVTQSPTHLIKTRGQQVTLRCSSQSGHNTVSWYQQALGQGPQFIFQYYREEENGRGNFPPRFSGLQFPNYSSELNVNALELDDSALYLCASSLDETQYFGPGTRLLVL.

The chain has TRBV5-1 and TRBJ1-2; D unclear. Germline-derived CDR1 and CDR2 are SGHRS and YFSETQ. CDR3 size: 16 residues. The V end lost 7 bases, the J end lost 1 base, and 20 bases lay between the germline ends. The CDR3, as DNA: TGCGCCAGCCACCCGGCCCGGGGTCCTCTTAACTATGGCTACACCTTC. It is translated as CASHPARGPLNYGYTF.

This clone was counted between two and nine times. The rearrangement links TRBV28 to TRBJ1-4; tentative D call: TRBD1 (6 bases). This CDR3 is built from 15 residues. CDR1 and CDR2 (germline): MDHEN, SYDVKM. Trimming cost V 5 bases and J 7 bases, with 17 bases left between them. The CDR3 bases are TGTGCCAGCAGTCAACAGGGTGGACGGAGTGAAAAACTGTTTTTT. Its protein product is CASSQQGGRSEKLFF.

This clone has a single count. The chain recombines TRBV19 with TRBJ2-7; 11 positions match TRBD2. Germline assignment: CDR1 LNHDA and CDR2 SQIVND (reference sequence). This CDR3 spans 17 amino acids. The V gene end was trimmed by 4 bases and the J gene end by 4 bases; junction bases not matched to a gene: 12. CDR3 amino acids: CASSTGTSGSTWYEQYF. The CDR3 nucleotides read TGTGCCAGTAGTACGGGGACTAGCGGCTCCACTTGGTACGAGCAGTACTTC.

This chain uses TRBV30 with TRBJ1-2; tentative D call: TRBD1 (5 bases). CDR3 length: 14 amino acids. Germline-derived CDR1 and CDR2 are GTSNPN and SVGIG (reference sequence). Trimming pared 6 bases from V and 4 bases from J, leaving 18 bases between. CDR3 DNA: TGTGCCTGCGGCCGGGACCAGGACTTCTATGGCTACACCTTC. Its protein is CACGRDQDFYGYTF. Filled out from reference TRBV30 and TRBJ1-2, the complete variable domain reads SQTIHQWPATLVQPVGSPLSLECTVEGTSNPNLYWYRQAAGRGLQLLFYSVGIGQISSEVPQNLSASRPQDRQFILSSKKLLLSDSGFYLCACGRDQDFYGYTFGSGTRLTVV.

CDR3 DNA sequence: TGTGCCAGCAGCTTACAGGAGGGACCCTATGGCTACACCTTC. This sequence encodes CASSLQEGPYGYTF. The V call is TRBV7-2, the J call TRBJ1-2; weak D call: TRBD1 (5 bases). CDR1 is SGHTA, CDR2 FQGNSA, per germline. With 2 bases removed from V and 4 bases from J, the gap between germline ends came to 11 bases. The CDR3 sequence is 14 residues long.

The CDR3 loop reads CASSPRTPYLTDTQYF. The DNA for the CDR3 is TGTGCCAGCTCACCGAGGACCCCATACCTCACAGATACGCAGTATTTT. The chain carries TRBV18 and TRBJ2-3, with D unclear. From germline, CDR1 is KGHSH and CDR2 LQKENI. V was cut by 3 bases and J by 2 bases, with 15 bases left in between. CDR3 size: 16 residues.

The chain is built from TRBV29-1 and TRBJ1-2; maybe TRBD1 (6 bases). Trimming left V 6 bases short and J 6 bases short, with 11 bases between. This CDR3 is built from 11 residues. CDR1 and CDR2 from the germline V gene are SQVTM and ANQGSEA. CDR3 sequence reads: CSVYRVDGYTF. CDR3 DNA: TGCAGCGTCTACAGGGTTGATGGCTACACCTTC.

The J gene is TRBJ1-3, the V gene TRBV20-1, with D possibly TRBD1 on 5 matching bases. V lost 3 bases to trimming and J lost 3 bases, with 15 bases between them. The CDR3 length is 15 residues. The germline V gene encodes CDR1 DFQATT and CDR2 SNEGSKA (reference sequence). CDR3 sequence: CSASDPGTVGNTIYF. The CDR3 nucleotides are TGCAGTGCTAGTGATCCCGGGACTGTTGGAAACACCATATATTTT.

This sequence joins TRBV7-6 and TRBJ2-7; D remains ambiguous. Germline loops: CDR1 SGHVS, CDR2 FNYEAQ. V lost 3 bases and J 2 bases, leaving 11 bases between the germline ends. CDR3 size: 14 residues. The CDR3 sequence: CASSFDTPTYEQYF. The CDR3 nucleotides are TGTGCCAGCAGCTTCGACACCCCCACCTACGAGCAGTACTTC.

The J gene is TRBJ1-1, the V gene TRBV3-1 (or the pseudogene TRBV3-2), with D unresolved. CDR1 and CDR2 (germline): LGHDT, YNNKEL (reference sequence). CDR3 size: 14 residues. V lost 4 bases and J lost 1, with 10 bases in between. The CDR3 DNA sequence: TGTGCCAGCAGCCGCGGCCGGACGAACACTGAAGCTTTCTTT. The encoded protein is CASSRGRTNTEAFF.

This chain connects TRBV11-3 to TRBJ2-2; D is tentatively TRBD1 or TRBD2 (5 bases each). The CDR3 is 13 amino acids. Trimming pared 5 bases from V and 5 bases from J, leaving 9 bases between. Germline V gives CDR1 SGHNT, CDR2 YENEEA. The CDR3 sequence is CASSSRETGELFF. DNA of the CDR3: TGTGCCAGCAGCAGCAGGGAGACCGGGGAGCTGTTTTTT.

The V gene is TRBV14, the J gene TRBJ2-1; TRBD2 agrees at 12 bases. This CDR3 is 18 amino acids long. The ends lost 0 bases at V and 7 bases at J; junction bases unmatched: 10. Germline V gene lookup returns CDR1 SGHDN and CDR2 FVKESK. CDR3 coding DNA: TGTGCCAGCAGCCAAGATGGCCTAGCGGGGGGGCCCGGGAATGAGCAGTTCTTC. Translation gives CASSQDGLAGGPGNEQFF.

V is TRBV6-2 or TRBV6-3 and J is TRBJ2-1, with 9 bases identical to TRBD2. Germline assignment: CDR1 MNHEY and CDR2 SVGEGT. J was trimmed by 10 bases and V by 4 bases; bases with no gene match: 2. CDR3 length: 12 amino acids. Written as DNA, the CDR3 is TGTGCCAGCAGTTTCGGACTAGCGGAGCAGTTCTTC. This sequence encodes CASSFGLAEQFF.

This clone was counted a single time. The CDR3 coding sequence is TGCGCCAGCAGTTACGAAGGGAAATACGAGCAGTACTTC. Protein: CASSYEGKYEQYF. The rearrangement joins TRBV5-1 to TRBJ2-7; D uncertain. The CDR3 runs to 13 residues. CDR1 is SGHRS, CDR2 YFSETQ, per germline. V dropped 5 bases and J dropped 4 bases, with 13 bases sitting between them.

The chain combines TRBV7-8 with TRBJ2-5; 9 nucleotides align to TRBD2. Germline V gene lookup returns CDR1 SGHVS and CDR2 FQNEAQ. V lost 5 bases, J lost 5 bases, and 21 bases stayed unmatched. This CDR3 is 19 amino acids long. The CDR3 loop is CASSIAPIAGETSGETQYF. CDR3 DNA: TGTGCCAGCAGCATTGCCCCTATAGCGGGAGAGACTTCTGGGGAGACCCAGTACTTC.

Only one count was recorded for this clone. This chain joins TRBV19 and TRBJ1-1, with no clear D. CDR1 is LNHDA and CDR2 is SQIVND in the germline V gene (reference sequence). Trimming cost V 6 bases and J 4 bases, with 3 bases left between them. This CDR3 comprises 10 residues. The CDR3 region is CASRPTEAFF. The CDR3 nucleotides read TGTGCCAGTAGGCCCACTGAAGCTTTCTTT.

As regards this clone: An end of the junction does not agree with germline; a read error may underlie this. The rearrangement uses TRBV3-1 (or the pseudogene TRBV3-2) and TRBJ2-1; 13 bases align to TRBD2. Germline values: CDR1 LGHDT, CDR2 YNNKEL (reference sequence). CDR3 length: 15 amino acids. CDR3: CASGQGLAGYNEQFF. CDR3 coding DNA: TGTGCCAGCGGCCAGGGACTAGCGGGATACAATGAGCAGTTCTTC.

The rearrangement uses TRBV19 and TRBJ2-1; 10 nucleotides align to TRBD2. V was clipped by 6 bases and J by 1 base; unmatched bases: 3. Per the germline V gene, CDR1 is LNHDA and CDR2 is SQIVND (reference sequence). This CDR3 spans 15 amino acids. CDR3 protein: CASSLAGVSYNEQFF. Here the CDR3 DNA reads TGTGCCAGTAGCCTAGCGGGAGTATCCTACAATGAGCAGTTCTTC.

The CDR3 spells CASSAQQVTGELFF. In DNA form, the CDR3 reads TGTGCCAGCAGCGCGCAACAGGTCACCGGGGAGCTGTTTTTT. The chain carries TRBV9 and TRBJ2-2; weak D call: TRBD1 (5 bases). The germline gives CDR1 SGDLS, CDR2 YYNGEE. This CDR3 spans 14 amino acids. Trimming removed 3 bases from V and 4 bases from J, with 10 bases in between.

The J gene is TRBJ2-2, the V gene TRBV9; no reliable D call. The CDR3 runs to 14 residues. CDR1 is SGDLS, CDR2 YYNGEE, per germline. The V end was cut by 0 bases, the J end by 0 bases, with 3 bases between. The CDR3 is CASSVAPNTGELFF. CDR3 in DNA: TGTGCCAGCAGCGTAGCACCGAACACCGGGGAGCTGTTTTTT.

The chain joins TRBV6-5 to TRBJ1-2; 7 nucleotides align to TRBD1. Germline V gene lookup returns CDR1 MNHEY and CDR2 SVGAGI. CDR3 length equals 11 residues. J lost 8 bases, V lost 7 bases, and 4 bases had no gene match. CDR3 residues: CASKTGSGYTF. CDR3 sequence (DNA): TGTGCCAGCAAGACAGGGAGCGGCTACACCTTC.

V and J are TRBV14 and TRBJ2-1; 9 positions match TRBD2. The CDR3 has 14 amino acids. In germline, CDR1 is SGHDN, CDR2 FVKESK. V lost 4 bases, J lost 6 bases, and 4 bases stayed unmatched. The CDR3 DNA follows: TGTGCCAGCAGCCCCGGGACTAGCCCCAATGAGCAGTTCTTC. The encoded protein is CASSPGTSPNEQFF.

The chain employs TRBV5-1 and TRBJ1-2, with 8 bases that match TRBD1. The germline V gene has CDR1 SGHRS and CDR2 YFSETQ. The V segment lost 7 bases and the J segment 8 bases; nucleotides outside the gene matches: 7. The CDR3 is 12 residues long. The CDR3 DNA reads TGCGCCAGCGGCACAGGGGGAGGAGGCTACACCTTC. As protein: CASGTGGGGYTF.

This clone was recorded once. The chain combines TRBV6-5 with TRBJ1-6; 9 nucleotides agree with TRBD1. The length of the CDR3 is 13 residues. V gave up 4 bases and J gave up 10 bases; unmatched junction bases: 2. Germline CDR1 MNHEY, CDR2 SVGAGI. CDR3 amino acids: CASSLDRGSPLHF. The CDR3 DNA reads TGTGCCAGCAGTTTGGACAGGGGCTCACCCCTCCACTTT.

The chain uses TRBV6-5 and TRBJ1-6; D possibly corresponds to TRBD1 (6 bases). Germline lookup yields CDR1 MNHEY and CDR2 SVGAGI. V shed 6 bases and J shed 5 bases, with 14 bases lying between them. This CDR3 is built from 15 residues. In DNA form, the CDR3 reads TGTGCCAGCAGGTATGGGACATCGGATAATTCACCCCTCCACTTT. This encodes CASRYGTSDNSPLHF.